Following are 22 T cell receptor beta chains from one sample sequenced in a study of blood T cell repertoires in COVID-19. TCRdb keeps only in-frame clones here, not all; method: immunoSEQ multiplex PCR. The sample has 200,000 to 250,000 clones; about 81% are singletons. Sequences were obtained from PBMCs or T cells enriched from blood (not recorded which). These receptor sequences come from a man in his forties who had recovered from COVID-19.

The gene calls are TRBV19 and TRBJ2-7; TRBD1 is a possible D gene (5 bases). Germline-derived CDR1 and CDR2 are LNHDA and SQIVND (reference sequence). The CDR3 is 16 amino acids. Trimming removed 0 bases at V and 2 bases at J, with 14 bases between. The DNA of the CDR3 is TGTGCCAGTAGTATAGAGGGTGCAGGGAAGCCCTACGAGCAGTACTTC. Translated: CASSIEGAGKPYEQYF.

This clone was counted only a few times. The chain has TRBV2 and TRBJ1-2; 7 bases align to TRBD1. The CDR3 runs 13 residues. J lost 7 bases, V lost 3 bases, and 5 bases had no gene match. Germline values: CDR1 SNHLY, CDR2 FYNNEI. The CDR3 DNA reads TGTGCCAGCAGTGACGACAGGGCCCTTGGCTACACCTTC. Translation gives CASSDDRALGYTF.

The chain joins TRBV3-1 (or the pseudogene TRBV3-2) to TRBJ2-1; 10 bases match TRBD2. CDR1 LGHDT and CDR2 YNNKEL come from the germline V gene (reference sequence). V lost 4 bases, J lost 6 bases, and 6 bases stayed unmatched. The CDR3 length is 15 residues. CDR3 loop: CASSRTSGNSNEQFF. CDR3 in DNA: TGTGCCAGCAGCCGAACTAGCGGGAATAGCAATGAGCAGTTCTTC.

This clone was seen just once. In DNA, the CDR3 is TGTGCCAGCAGCGTGCAGGAAGGCACAGATACGCAGTATTTT. This encodes CASSVQEGTDTQYF. The V call is TRBV9, the J call TRBJ2-3; D unresolved. The CDR3 consists of 14 residues. Trimming left V 2 bases short and J 1 base short, with 8 bases between. The germline V gene has CDR1 SGDLS and CDR2 YYNGEE.

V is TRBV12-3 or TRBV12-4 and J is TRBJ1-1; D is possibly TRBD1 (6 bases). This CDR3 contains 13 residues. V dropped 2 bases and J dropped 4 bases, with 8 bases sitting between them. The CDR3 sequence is CASSLRGSTEAFF. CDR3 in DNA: TGTGCCAGCAGTTTAAGGGGGAGCACTGAAGCTTTCTTT.

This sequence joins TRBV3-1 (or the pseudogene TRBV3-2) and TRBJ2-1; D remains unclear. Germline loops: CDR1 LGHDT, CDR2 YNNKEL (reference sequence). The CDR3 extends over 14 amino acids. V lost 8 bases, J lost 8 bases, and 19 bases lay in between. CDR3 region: CASSQPETSDEQFF. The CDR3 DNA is TGTGCCAGCTCGCAGCCGGAGACGAGCGATGAGCAGTTCTTC.

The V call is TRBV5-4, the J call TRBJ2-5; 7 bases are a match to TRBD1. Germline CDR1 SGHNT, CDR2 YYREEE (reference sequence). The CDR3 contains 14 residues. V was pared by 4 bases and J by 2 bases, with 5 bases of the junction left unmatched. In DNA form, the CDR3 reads TGTGCCAGCAGCCAGGACAGGCATCAAGAGACCCAGTACTTC. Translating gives CASSQDRHQETQYF.

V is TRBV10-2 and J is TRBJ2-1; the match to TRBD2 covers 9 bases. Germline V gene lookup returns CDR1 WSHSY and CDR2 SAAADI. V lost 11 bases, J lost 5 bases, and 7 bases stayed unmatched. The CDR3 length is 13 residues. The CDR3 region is CACLTSGHNEQFF. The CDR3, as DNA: TGCGCCTGCCTGACTAGCGGCCACAATGAGCAGTTCTTC.

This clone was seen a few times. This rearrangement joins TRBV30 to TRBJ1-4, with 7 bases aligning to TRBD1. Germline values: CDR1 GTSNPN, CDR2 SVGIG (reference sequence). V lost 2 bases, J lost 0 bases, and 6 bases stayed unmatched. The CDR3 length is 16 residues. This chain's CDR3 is CAWSTGQSSTNEKLFF. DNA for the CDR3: TGTGCCTGGAGTACGGGACAGTCTTCAACTAATGAAAAACTGTTTTTT.

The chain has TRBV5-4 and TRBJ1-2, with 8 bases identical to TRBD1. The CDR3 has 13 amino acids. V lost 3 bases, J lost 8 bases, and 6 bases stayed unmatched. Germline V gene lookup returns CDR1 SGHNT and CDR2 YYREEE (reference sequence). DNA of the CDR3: TGTGCCAGCAGCTGGACAGGGCCTCTAGGCTACACCTTC. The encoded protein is CASSWTGPLGYTF.

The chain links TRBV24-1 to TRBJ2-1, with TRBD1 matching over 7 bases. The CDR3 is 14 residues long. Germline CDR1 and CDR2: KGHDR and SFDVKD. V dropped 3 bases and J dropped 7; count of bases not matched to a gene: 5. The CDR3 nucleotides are TGTGCCACCAGTGATACGGACAGGCGGAATGAGCAGTTCTTC. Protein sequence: CATSDTDRRNEQFF.

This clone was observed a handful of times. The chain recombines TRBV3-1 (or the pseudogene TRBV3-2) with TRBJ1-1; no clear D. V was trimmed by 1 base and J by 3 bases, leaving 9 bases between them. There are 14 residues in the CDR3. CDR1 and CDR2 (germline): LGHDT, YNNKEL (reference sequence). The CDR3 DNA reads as TGTGCCAGCAGCCAAGCGCGGAGGGACACTGAAGCTTTCTTT. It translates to CASSQARRDTEAFF.

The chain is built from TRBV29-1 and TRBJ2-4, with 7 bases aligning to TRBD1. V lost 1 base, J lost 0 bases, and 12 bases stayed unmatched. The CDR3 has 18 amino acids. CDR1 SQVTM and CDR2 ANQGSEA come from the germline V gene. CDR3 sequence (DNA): TGCAGCGTTGAAGGGGGACAGATCCCCGGGTTAGCCAAAAACATTCAGTACTTC. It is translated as CSVEGGQIPGLAKNIQYF.

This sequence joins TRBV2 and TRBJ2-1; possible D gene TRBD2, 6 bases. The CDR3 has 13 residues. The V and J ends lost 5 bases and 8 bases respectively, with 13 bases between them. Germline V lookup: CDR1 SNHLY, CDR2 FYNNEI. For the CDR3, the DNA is TGTGCCAGCAGTAATGTGGGAGGTCATGAGCAGTTCTTC. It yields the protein CASSNVGGHEQFF.

CDR3 nucleotides: TGCGCCAGCAGCTATAGACAGATCCAAGAGACCCAGTACTTC. The encoded protein is CASSYRQIQETQYF. The V and J genes are TRBV5-1 and TRBJ2-5; the D gene is possibly TRBD1 (5 bases). The V end lost 3 bases, the J end lost 1 base, and 10 bases lay between the germline ends. CDR1 SGHRS and CDR2 YFSETQ come from the germline V gene. CDR3 size: 14 residues.

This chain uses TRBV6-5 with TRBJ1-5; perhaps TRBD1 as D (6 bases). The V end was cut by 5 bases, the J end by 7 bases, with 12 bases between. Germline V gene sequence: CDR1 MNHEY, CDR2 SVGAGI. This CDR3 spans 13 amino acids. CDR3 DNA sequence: TGTGCCAGCAGTAGGGGGTTTCGACAGCCCCAGCATTTT. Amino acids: CASSRGFRQPQHF.

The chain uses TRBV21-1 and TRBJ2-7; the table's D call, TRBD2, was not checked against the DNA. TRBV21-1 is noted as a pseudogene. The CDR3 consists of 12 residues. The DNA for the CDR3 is TGTGCCAGCTCTAGGGAGGTCGACGAGCAGTACTTC. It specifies CASSREVDEQYF.

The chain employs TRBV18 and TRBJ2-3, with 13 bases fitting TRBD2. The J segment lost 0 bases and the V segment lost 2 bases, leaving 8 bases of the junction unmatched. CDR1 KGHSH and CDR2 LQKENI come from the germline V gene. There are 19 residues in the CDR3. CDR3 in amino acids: CASSPRRLAGGTSTDTQYF. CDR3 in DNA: TGTGCCAGCTCACCAAGGAGACTAGCGGGGGGCACTAGCACAGATACGCAGTATTTT. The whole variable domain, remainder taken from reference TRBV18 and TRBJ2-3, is NAGVMQNPRHLVRRRGQEARLRCSPMKGHSHVYWYRQLPEEGLKFMVYLQKENIIDESGMPKERFSAEFPKEGPSILRIQQVVRGDSAAYFCASSPRRLAGGTSTDTQYFGPGTRLTVL.

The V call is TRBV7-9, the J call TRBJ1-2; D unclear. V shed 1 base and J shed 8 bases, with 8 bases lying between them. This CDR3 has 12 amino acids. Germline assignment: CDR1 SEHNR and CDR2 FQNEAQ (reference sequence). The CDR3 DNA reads TGTGCCAGCAGCTTAGGATATCGGGGCTACACCTTC. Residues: CASSLGYRGYTF.

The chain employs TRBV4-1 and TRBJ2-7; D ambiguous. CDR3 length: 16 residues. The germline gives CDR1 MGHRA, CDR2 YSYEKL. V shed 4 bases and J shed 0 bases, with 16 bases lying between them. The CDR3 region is CASSLAEVVGSYEQYF. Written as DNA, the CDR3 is TGCGCCAGCAGCCTGGCAGAGGTCGTGGGCTCCTACGAGCAGTACTTC.

The CDR3 region is CASSLFPVPGDGYGYTF. The CDR3 region has the DNA TGTGCCAGCAGCTTATTTCCGGTTCCCGGGGATGGCTATGGCTACACCTTC. This chain uses TRBV11-2 with TRBJ1-2, with D hard to call. The CDR3 runs to 17 residues. Per germline, CDR1 SGHAT and CDR2 FQNNGV. V was cut by 2 bases and J by 4 bases, with 20 bases left in between. Variable domain in full (rest from reference TRBV11-2 and TRBJ1-2): EAGVAQSPRYKIIEKRQSVAFWCNPISGHATLYWYQQILGQGPKLLIQFQNNGVVDDSQLPKDRFSAERLKGVDSTLKIQPAKLEDSAVYLCASSLFPVPGDGYGYTFGSGTRLTVV.

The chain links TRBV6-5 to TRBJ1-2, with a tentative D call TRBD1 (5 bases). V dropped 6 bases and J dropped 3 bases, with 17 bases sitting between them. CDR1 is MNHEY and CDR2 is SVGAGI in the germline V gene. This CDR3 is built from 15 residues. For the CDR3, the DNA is TGTGCCAGCAGACAACGGGGGGTGGTTGACTATGGCTACACCTTC. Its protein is CASRQRGVVDYGYTF.